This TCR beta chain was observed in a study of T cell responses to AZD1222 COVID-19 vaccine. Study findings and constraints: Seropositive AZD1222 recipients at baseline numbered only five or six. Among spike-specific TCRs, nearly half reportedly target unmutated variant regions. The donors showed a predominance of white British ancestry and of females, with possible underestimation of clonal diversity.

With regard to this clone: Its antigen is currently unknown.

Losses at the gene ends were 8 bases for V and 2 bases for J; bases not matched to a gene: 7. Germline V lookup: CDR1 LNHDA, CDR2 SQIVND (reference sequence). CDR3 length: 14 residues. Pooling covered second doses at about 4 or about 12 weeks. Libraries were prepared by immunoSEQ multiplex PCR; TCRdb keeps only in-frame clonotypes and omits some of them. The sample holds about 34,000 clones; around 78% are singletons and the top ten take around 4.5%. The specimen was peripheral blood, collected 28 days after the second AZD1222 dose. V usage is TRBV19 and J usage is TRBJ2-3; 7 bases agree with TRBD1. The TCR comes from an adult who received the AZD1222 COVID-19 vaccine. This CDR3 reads CASEAGGSTDTQYF. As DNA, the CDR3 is TGTGCCAGTGAGGCAGGGGGTTCCACAGATACGCAGTATTTT.